These 6 T cell receptor beta chains originate from one sample sequenced in a study of blood T cell repertoires in COVID-19. The repertoire was sequenced with immunoSEQ multiplex PCR; TCRdb's copy has only in-frame clones and lacks some. The sample lists more than 80,000 clones; roughly 84% were seen once. What was sequenced was peripheral blood. Source of these receptors: a woman at least 80 years old with active or convalescent COVID-19.

Only a few counts were recorded for this clone. V gene TRBV7-2 combines with J gene TRBJ1-4; D remains ambiguous. This CDR3 has 14 residues. The germline V and J ends were trimmed by 5 bases and 12 bases, with 19 bases remaining between them. Looked up from germline, CDR1 is SGHTA and CDR2 is FQGNSA. CDR3 loop: CASSPAGLVGELFF. DNA for the CDR3: TGTGCCAGCAGCCCCGCCGGGTTGGTTGGAGAACTGTTTTTT.

V is TRBV3-1 (or the pseudogene TRBV3-2) and J is TRBJ2-7, with unresolved D. Germline assignment: CDR1 LGHDT and CDR2 YNNKEL (reference sequence). The germline V and J ends were trimmed by 6 bases and 3 bases, with 12 bases remaining between them. The CDR3 sequence is 13 residues long. Here the CDR3 reads CASRGRHDYEQYF. The CDR3 nucleotides are TGTGCCAGCAGGGGCAGGCACGACTACGAGCAGTACTTC.

The rearrangement links TRBV28 to TRBJ1-5; tentatively, D is TRBD1 (6 bases). The CDR3 has 14 residues. Trimming took off 10 bases at V and 0 bases at J, with 13 bases between the two ends. The germline V gene has CDR1 MDHEN and CDR2 SYDVKM. This CDR3 is CAIPGGGSNQPQHF. The CDR3, as DNA: TGTGCCATCCCGGGGGGCGGTAGCAATCAGCCCCAGCATTTT. Combining the CDR3 with reference TRBV28 and TRBJ1-5 gives the whole variable domain DVKVTQSSRYLVKRTGEKVFLECVQDMDHENMFWYRQDPGLGLRLIYFSYDVKMKEKGDIPEGYSVSREKKERFSLILESASTNQTSMYLCAIPGGGSNQPQHFGDGTRLSIL.

The chain employs TRBV28 and TRBJ1-5; maybe TRBD1 (6 bases). Trimming removed 6 bases at V and 7 bases at J, with 10 bases between. The CDR3 extends over 12 amino acids. In germline, CDR1 is MDHEN, CDR2 SYDVKM. This CDR3 reads CASRTGEQPQHF. Written as DNA, the CDR3 is TGTGCCAGCAGGACAGGCGAACAGCCCCAGCATTTT.

The V gene is TRBV24-1, the J gene TRBJ1-2; D perhaps matches TRBD1 (5 bases). The CDR3 is 15 amino acids. Per the germline V gene, CDR1 is KGHDR and CDR2 is SFDVKD. V lost 3 bases, J lost 4 bases, and 14 bases lay in between. The DNA for the CDR3 is TGTGCCACCAGTGATCCAGGGCAGGCTTTCTATGGCTACACCTTC. Its translation: CATSDPGQAFYGYTF.

As for this clone: One junction end does not reproduce the germline sequence, and a read error may be involved. The V gene is TRBV7-2, the J gene TRBJ2-7; TRBD2 agrees at 8 bases. Looked up from germline, CDR1 is SGHTA and CDR2 is FQGNSA. CDR3 size: 13 residues. CDR3 protein: CASSSDAGTRANF. The CDR3 DNA follows: TGTGCCAGCAGCTCAGATGCCGGGACTAGGGCGAACTTC. Full variable domain (rest looked up from reference TRBV7-2 and TRBJ2-7): GAGVSQSPSNKVTEKGKDVELRCDPISGHTALYWYRQSLGQGLEFLIYFQGNSAPDKSGLPSDRFSAERTGGSVSTLTIQRTQQEDSAVYLCASSSDAGTRANFGPGTRLTVT.